Below are 5 T cell receptor beta chains sequenced from a single sample in a study of identical twins. TCRdb independently ran MiXCR on the 5' RACE reads; one entry per CDR3 protein. The sample lists about 300,000 distinct CDR3 sequences; approximately 13% were seen once. The data also belong to a second study, concerning yellow fever vaccine responses in identical twins.

Material: CD8+ T cells sorted from blood. The source of these receptors is a woman aged 18-30 years in good health.

This chain uses TRBV7-9 with TRBJ2-5; the D is unclear. Trimming left V 5 bases short and J 5 bases short, with 15 bases between. The CDR3 is 14 amino acids. Germline V CDR1 and CDR2: SEHNR, FQNEAQ (reference sequence). Here the CDR3 DNA reads TGTGCCAGCAGCCCGACGCTAGATTCCGAGACCCAGTACTTC. This sequence encodes CASSPTLDSETQYF.

The rearrangement joins TRBV7-9 to TRBJ1-6, with no clear D. V gave up 6 bases and J gave up 3 bases, with 12 bases separating them. Germline CDR1 and CDR2: SEHNR and FQNEAQ (reference sequence). The CDR3 totals 15 residues. The CDR3 is CASRSDGDYNSPLHF. CDR3 sequence (DNA): TGTGCCAGCAGGTCGGACGGTGACTATAATTCACCCCTCCACTTT.

The V gene is TRBV2, the J gene TRBJ2-1; D perhaps matches TRBD2 (5 bases). The CDR3 runs to 21 residues. Trimming took off 4 bases at V and 7 bases at J, with 35 bases between the two ends. Germline values: CDR1 SNHLY, CDR2 FYNNEI. CDR3 DNA: TGTGCCAGCAGTGGTTGGAGCCTGGGGTACCCCCCTGCACCTCCGGGGAATGAGCAGTTCTTC. Residues: CASSGWSLGYPPAPPGNEQFF.

The chain recombines TRBV7-8 with TRBJ2-1; unclear D gene. V was shortened by 1 base and J by 5 bases, with 9 bases between the two germline ends. Germline-derived CDR1 and CDR2 are SGHVS and FQNEAQ. The CDR3 runs 14 residues. DNA of the CDR3: TGTGCCAGCAGCTTAGAGGCCCGCGACAATGAGCAGTTCTTC. This gives the protein CASSLEARDNEQFF.

This clonotype has more than one count but fewer than ten. The chain is built from TRBV20-1 and TRBJ2-1, with 8 bases identical to TRBD2. V lost 1 base, J lost 8 bases, and 10 bases stayed unmatched. Germline loops: CDR1 DFQATT, CDR2 SNEGSKA (reference sequence). The CDR3 spans 15 residues. The CDR3 region has the DNA TGCAGTGCTAGAGTCGGGAGCGGGAGTTCGTATGAGCAGTTCTTC. Translating gives CSARVGSGSSYEQFF.